This T cell receptor beta chain was profiled in a study of shared clonotypes between healthy human individuals. The table lists this clone with a count of one. Its specificity is not known. Each subset's genomic DNA was shared equally among a number of immunoSEQ plates. As originally analysed: Filtering of immunoSEQ junctional sequences could not match full-length read filtering. Assay used: immunoSEQ multiplex PCR; TCRdb lists only in-frame clones, some missing. The V and J calls and clone size are taken from that table; D and trimming were inferred from the DNA. The profile shows 1,500,000 or so clones, about 98.5% of them singletons. The study, taken as a whole, reports: Expectations were that clonotype sharing among donors would be affected by sequencing depth.

This CDR3 has 15 amino acids. From germline, CDR1 is SGHVS and CDR2 FNYEAQ. Unmatched junction bases numbered 1, after V lost 2 bases and J lost 4 bases. The chain combines TRBV7-6 with TRBJ2-1, with 11 bases that match TRBD2. Material for sequencing was naive CD4+ T cells sorted from blood. The sample's subset: CD45RA+ positively selected. The TCR sequence derives from a man between 25 and 39 years old in good health. CDR3 in amino acids: CASSLIAGGYNEQFF. The DNA for the CDR3 is TGTGCCAGCAGCTTAATAGCGGGAGGGTACAATGAGCAGTTCTTC.